This TCR beta chain was sequenced in a study of T cell repertoires in cytomegalovirus infection. Overall study: The authors relied on CMV epitopes, both recently identified HLA-C-restricted and well-studied HLA-B-restricted. It can be stated that public TCR beta signatures indicated CMV infection as well as a matching HLA type. Notes on the study in general: In two of eight donors, the top clonotype was HLA-C-restricted CMV-specific. Using cumulative public TCR beta family frequency, the authors identified those who carried CMV together with the relevant HLA.

MiXCR was run by TCRdb on the reads, yielding one entry per CDR3 protein. The sample shows 900,000 to 950,000 distinct CDR3 sequences, around 32% of them seen only once. This clonotype was seen only a few times. What it recognizes is unknown. Trimming removed 0 bases from V and 3 bases from J, with 9 bases in between. The CDR3 consists of 14 residues. CDR1 and CDR2 from the germline V gene are MNHEY and SMNVEV (reference sequence). The input for sequencing was cultured CD8+ T cells from PBMCs, taken from culture after CMV antigen stimulation. The chain employs TRBV27 and TRBJ2-7; D is possibly TRBD1 (5 bases). This clonotype was obtained from a human donor in good health (CMV status not recorded). Some clones in this sample may be carry-over from other donors' samples. The DNA of the CDR3 is TGTGCCAGCAGTTTATCCCCAGGGAACTACGAGCAGTACGTC. It translates to CASSLSPGNYEQYV.